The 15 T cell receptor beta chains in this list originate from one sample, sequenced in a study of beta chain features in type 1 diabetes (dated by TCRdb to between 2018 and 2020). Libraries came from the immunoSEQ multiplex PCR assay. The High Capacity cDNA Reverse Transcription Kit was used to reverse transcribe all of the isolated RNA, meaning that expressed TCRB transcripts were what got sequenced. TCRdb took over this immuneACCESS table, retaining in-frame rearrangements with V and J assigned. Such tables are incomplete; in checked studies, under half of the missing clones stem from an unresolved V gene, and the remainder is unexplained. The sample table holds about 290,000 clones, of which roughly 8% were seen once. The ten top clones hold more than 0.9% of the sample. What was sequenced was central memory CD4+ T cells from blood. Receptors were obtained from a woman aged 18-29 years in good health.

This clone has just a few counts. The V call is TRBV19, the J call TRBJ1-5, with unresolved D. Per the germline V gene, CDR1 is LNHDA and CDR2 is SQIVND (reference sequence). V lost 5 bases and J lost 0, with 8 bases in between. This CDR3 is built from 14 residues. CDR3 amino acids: CASSLRYSNQPQHF. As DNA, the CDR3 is TGTGCCAGTAGTCTCCGGTATAGCAATCAGCCCCAGCATTTT.

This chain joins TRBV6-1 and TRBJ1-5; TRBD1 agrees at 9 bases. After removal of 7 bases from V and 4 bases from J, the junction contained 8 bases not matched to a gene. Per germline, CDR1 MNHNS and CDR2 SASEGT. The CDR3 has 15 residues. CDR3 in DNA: TGTGCCAGCATTCCCCTCGGACAGGGGAATCAGCCCCAGCATTTT. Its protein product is CASIPLGQGNQPQHF.

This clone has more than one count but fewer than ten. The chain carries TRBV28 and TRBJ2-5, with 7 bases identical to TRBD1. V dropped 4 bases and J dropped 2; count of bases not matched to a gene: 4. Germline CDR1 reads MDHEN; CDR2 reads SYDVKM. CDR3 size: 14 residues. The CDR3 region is CASSSGQSQETQYF. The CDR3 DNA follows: TGTGCCAGCAGTTCGGGACAGTCACAAGAGACCCAGTACTTC.

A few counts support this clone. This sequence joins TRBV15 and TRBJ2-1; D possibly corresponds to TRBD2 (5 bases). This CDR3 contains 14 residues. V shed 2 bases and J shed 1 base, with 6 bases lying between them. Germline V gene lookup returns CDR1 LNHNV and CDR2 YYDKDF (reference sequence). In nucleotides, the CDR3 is TGTGCCACCAGCAGAAGCGGTTCCTACAATGAGCAGTTCTTC. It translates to CATSRSGSYNEQFF.

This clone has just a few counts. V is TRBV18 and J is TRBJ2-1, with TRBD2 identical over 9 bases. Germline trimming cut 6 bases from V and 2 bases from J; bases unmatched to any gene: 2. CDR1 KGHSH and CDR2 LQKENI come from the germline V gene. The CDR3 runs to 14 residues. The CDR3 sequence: CASSAGGTYNEQFF. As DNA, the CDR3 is TGTGCCAGCTCGGCGGGGGGGACCTACAATGAGCAGTTCTTC.

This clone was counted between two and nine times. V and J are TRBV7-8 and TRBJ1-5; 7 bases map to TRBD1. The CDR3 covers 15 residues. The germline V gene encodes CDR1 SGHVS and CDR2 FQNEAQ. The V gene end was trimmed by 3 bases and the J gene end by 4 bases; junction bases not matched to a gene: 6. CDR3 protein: CASSLIRDSNQPQHF. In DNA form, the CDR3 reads TGTGCCAGCAGCTTGATCCGGGACAGTAATCAGCCCCAGCATTTT.

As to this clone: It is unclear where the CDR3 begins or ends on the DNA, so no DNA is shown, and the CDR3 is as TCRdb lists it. CDR3 residues: CASSWGAGAIEDTF. The chain uses TRBV18 and TRBJ1-2. The CDR3 spans 14 residues, counting both ends. CDR1 and CDR2 (germline): KGHSH, LQKENI.

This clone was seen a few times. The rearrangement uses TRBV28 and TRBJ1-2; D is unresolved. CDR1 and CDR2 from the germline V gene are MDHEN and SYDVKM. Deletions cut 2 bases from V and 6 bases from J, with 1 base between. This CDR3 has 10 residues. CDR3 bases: TGTGCCAGCAGTTTAGATGGCTACACCTTC. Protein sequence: CASSLDGYTF.

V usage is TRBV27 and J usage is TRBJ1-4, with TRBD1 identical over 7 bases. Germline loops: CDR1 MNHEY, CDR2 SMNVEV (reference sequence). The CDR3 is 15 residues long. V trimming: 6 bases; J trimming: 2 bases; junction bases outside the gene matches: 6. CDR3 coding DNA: TGTGCCAGCAGGCCCCGGGGACAGACTAATGAAAAACTGTTTTTT. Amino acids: CASRPRGQTNEKLFF.

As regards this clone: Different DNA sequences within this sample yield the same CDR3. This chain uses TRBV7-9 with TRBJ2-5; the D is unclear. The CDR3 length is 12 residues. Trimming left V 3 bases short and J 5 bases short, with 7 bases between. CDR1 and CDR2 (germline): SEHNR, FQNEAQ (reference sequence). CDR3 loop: CASSFSRETQYF. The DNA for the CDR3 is TGTGCCAGCAGCTTTTCCCGCGAGACCCAGTACTTC. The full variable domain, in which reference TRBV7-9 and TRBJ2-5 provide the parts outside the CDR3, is DTGVSQNPRHKITKRGQNVTFRCDPISEHNRLYWYRQTLGQGPEFLTYFQNEAQLEKSRLLSDRFSAERPKGSFSTLEIQRTEQGDSAMYLCASSFSRETQYFGPGTRLLVL.

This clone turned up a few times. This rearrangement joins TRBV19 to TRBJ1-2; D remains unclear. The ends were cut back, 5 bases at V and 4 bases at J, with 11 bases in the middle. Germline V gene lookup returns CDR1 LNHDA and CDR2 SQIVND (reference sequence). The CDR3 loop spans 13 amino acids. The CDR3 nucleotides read TGTGCCAGTAGTGGACGAGAGCGCTATGGCTACACCTTC. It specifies CASSGRERYGYTF.

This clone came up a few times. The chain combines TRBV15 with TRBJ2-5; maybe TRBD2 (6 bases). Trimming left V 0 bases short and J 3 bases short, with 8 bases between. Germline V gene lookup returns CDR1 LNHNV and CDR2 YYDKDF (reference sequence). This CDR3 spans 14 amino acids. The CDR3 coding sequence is TGTGCCACCAGCAGAGAGGGGGAGGAAGAGACCCAGTACTTC. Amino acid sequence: CATSREGEEETQYF.

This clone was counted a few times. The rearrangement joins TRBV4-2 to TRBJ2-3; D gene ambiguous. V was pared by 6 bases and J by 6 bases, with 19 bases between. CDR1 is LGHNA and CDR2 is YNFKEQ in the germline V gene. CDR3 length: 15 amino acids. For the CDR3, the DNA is TGTGCCAGCAGTCAGGACCCCCTACCCACGGATACGCAGTATTTT. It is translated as CASSQDPLPTDTQYF.

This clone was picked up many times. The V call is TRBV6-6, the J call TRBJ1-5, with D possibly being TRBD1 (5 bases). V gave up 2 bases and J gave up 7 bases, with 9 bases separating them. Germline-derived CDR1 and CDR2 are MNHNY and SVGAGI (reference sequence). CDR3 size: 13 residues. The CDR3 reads CASSYEGFQPQHF. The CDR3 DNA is TGTGCCAGCAGTTACGAGGGGTTCCAGCCCCAGCATTTT.

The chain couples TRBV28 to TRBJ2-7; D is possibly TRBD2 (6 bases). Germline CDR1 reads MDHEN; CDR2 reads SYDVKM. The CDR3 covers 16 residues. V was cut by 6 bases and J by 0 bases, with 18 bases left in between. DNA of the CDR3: TGTGCCAGCAGCTCTAGGGGCGGGGCCCTCTCCTACGAGCAGTACGTC. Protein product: CASSSRGGALSYEQYV.